These 3 T cell receptor beta chains share one sample of origin, sequenced in a study of T cell changes during pregnancy in multiple sclerosis. Produced via immunoSEQ multiplex PCR; TCRdb's table is partial and in-frame only. The sample has around 70,000 clones, about 89% seen once. The sequencing here drew on peripheral blood, taken in the second trimester of pregnancy. Receptors originate from a female donor with multiple sclerosis, enrolled in a pregnancy study.

J is TRBJ2-1 and V is TRBV6-5, with 8 bases aligning to TRBD1. Germline loops: CDR1 MNHEY, CDR2 SVGAGI. The length of the CDR3 is 16 residues. V was clipped by 4 bases and J by 0 bases; unmatched bases: 5. The CDR3, as DNA: TGTGCCAGCAGTTTACGACAGGGGAGCTCCTACAATGAGCAGTTCTTC. Its protein is CASSLRQGSSYNEQFF.

The chain is built from TRBV21-1 and TRBJ1-6. TRBV21-1 is recorded as a pseudogene. The CDR3 loop spans 15 amino acids. The CDR3 DNA is TGTGCCAGCAGCAAAGGTGGGAGCTATAATTCACCCCTCCACTTT. Translated: CASSKGGSYNSPLHF.

This rearrangement joins TRBV18 to TRBJ2-7, with D possibly matching TRBD1 (5 bases). Trimming left V 3 bases short and J 5 bases short, with 14 bases between. The CDR3 has 14 residues. The germline CDR1 and CDR2 sequences are KGHSH and LQKENI. The CDR3 nucleotides read TGTGCCAGCTCACCTTTAGGACAAGCAAACGAGCAGTACTTC. Its protein product is CASSPLGQANEQYF.